This TCR beta chain was captured in a study of blood T cell repertoires in COVID-19. Study information: Sources were T cells, B-cell-depleted T cells, or PBMCs; the material itself was cDNA or gDNA.

The germline gives CDR1 SGDLS, CDR2 YYNGEE. The CDR3 is 12 amino acids. With 6 bases removed from V and 3 bases from J, the gap between germline ends came to 6 bases. In the original processing: The authors estimated nucleated cell counts from reference gene primer amplification. Sequencing was performed with immunoSEQ multiplex PCR; in TCRdb, only in-frame clones are kept and a portion is missing. The V and J calls and clone size are taken from that table; D and trimming were inferred from the DNA. The data hold roughly 350,000 clones, with around 85% observed a single time. This receptor was identified in a woman younger than 35 with acute or convalescent COVID-19. This chain links TRBV9 with TRBJ2-2; D remains unclear. The sample taken for sequencing was peripheral blood. For the CDR3, the DNA is TGTGCCAGCACGGTGGACACCGGGGAGCTGTTTTTT. Translation: CASTVDTGELFF.